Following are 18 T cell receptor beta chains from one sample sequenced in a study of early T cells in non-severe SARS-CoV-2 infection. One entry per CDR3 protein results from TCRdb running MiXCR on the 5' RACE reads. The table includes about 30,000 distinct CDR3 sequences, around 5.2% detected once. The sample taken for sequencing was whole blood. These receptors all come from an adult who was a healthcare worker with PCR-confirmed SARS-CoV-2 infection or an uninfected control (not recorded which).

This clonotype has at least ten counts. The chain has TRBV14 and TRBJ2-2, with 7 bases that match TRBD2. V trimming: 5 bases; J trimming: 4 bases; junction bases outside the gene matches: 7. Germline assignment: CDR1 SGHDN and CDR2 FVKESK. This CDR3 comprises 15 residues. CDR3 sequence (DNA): TGTGCCAGCAGCGGGGTAGCGGGCTCCACCGGGGAGCTGTTTTTT. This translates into CASSGVAGSTGELFF.

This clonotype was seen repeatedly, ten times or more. Here the CDR3 reads CASSSGTSFHEQYF. CDR3 bases: TGTGCCAGCAGTTCCGGGACTAGTTTCCACGAGCAGTACTTC. V gene TRBV2 combines with J gene TRBJ2-7, with 8 bases that match TRBD2. The CDR3 runs to 14 residues. V was pared by 5 bases and J by 5 bases, with 8 bases of the junction left unmatched. Per germline, CDR1 SNHLY and CDR2 FYNNEI.

The CDR3: CASSLRTSGSFEQYF. For the CDR3, the DNA is TGTGCCAGCAGCCTGAGGACTAGCGGGAGTTTCGAGCAGTACTTC. V gene TRBV4-2 combines with J gene TRBJ2-7; the match to TRBD2 covers 13 bases. Germline-derived CDR1 and CDR2 are LGHNA and YNFKEQ. V was clipped by 4 bases and J by 6 bases; unmatched bases: 6. CDR3 length: 15 amino acids.

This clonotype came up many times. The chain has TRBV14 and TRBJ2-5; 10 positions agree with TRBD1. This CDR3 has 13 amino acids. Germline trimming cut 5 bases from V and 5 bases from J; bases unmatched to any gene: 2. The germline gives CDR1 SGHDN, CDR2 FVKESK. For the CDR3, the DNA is TGTGCCAGCAGCGGACAGGGGGGCGAGACCCAGTACTTC. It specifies CASSGQGGETQYF.

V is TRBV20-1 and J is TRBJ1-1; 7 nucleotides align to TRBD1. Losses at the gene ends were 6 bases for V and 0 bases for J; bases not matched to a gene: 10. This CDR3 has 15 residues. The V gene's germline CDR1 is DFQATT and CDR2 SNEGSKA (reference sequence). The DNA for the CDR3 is TGCAGTGCGAAAACAGGGGAACCGATGAACACTGAAGCTTTCTTT. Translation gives CSAKTGEPMNTEAFF.

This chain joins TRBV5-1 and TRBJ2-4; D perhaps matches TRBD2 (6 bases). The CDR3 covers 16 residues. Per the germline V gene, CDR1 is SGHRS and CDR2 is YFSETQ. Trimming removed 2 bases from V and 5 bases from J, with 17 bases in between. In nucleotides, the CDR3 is TGCGCCAGCAGCTTACCCCGAGCAGGAGGGGAAAACATTCAGTACTTC. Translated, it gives CASSLPRAGGENIQYF.

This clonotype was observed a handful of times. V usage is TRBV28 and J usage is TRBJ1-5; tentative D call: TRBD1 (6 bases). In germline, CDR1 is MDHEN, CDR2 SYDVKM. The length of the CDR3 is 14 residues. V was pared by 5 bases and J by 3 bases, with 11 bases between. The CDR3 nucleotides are TGTGCCAGCAGTCTACAGGGCAACAATCAGCCCCAGCATTTT. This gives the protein CASSLQGNNQPQHF.

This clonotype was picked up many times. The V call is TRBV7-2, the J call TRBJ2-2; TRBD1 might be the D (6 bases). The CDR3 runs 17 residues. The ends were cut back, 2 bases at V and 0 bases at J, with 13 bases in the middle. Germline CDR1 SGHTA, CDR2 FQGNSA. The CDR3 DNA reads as TGTGCCAGCAGCTTACCTTGGACAGCCTCGAACACCGGGGAGCTGTTTTTT. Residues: CASSLPWTASNTGELFF. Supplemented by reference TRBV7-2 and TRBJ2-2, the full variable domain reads GAGVSQSPSNKVTEKGKDVELRCDPISGHTALYWYRQSLGQGLEFLIYFQGNSAPDKSGLPSDRFSAERTGGSVSTLTIQRTQQEDSAVYLCASSLPWTASNTGELFFGEGSRLTVL.

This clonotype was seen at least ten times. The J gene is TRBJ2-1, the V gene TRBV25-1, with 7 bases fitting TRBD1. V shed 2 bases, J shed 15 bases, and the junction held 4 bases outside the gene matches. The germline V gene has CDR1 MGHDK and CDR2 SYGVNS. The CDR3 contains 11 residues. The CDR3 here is CASSEGQEWFF. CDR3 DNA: TGTGCCAGCAGTGAAGGACAGGAATGGTTCTTC.

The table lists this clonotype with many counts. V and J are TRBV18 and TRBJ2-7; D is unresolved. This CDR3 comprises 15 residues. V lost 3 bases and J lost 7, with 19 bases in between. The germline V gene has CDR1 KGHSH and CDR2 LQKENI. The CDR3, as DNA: TGTGCCAGCTCACCTATTAAAGGCCTTTTGGAAGAGCAGTACTTC. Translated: CASSPIKGLLEEQYF.

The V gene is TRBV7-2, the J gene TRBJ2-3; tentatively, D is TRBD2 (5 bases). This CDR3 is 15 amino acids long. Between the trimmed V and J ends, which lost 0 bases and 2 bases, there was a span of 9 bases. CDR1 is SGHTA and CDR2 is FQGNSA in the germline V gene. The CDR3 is CASSLAAVPTDTQYF. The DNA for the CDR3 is TGTGCCAGCAGCTTAGCAGCGGTTCCCACAGATACGCAGTATTTT. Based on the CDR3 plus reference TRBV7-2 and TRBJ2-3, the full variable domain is GAGVSQSPSNKVTEKGKDVELRCDPISGHTALYWYRQSLGQGLEFLIYFQGNSAPDKSGLPSDRFSAERTGGSVSTLTIQRTQQEDSAVYLCASSLAAVPTDTQYFGPGTRLTVL.

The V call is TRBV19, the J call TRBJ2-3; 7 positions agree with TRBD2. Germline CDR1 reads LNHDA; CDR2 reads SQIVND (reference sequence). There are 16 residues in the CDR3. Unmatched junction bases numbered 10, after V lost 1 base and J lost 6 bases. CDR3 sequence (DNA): TGTGCCAGTAGTATAGCGGGAGCGGGAAGATGGGATACGCAGTATTTT. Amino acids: CASSIAGAGRWDTQYF.

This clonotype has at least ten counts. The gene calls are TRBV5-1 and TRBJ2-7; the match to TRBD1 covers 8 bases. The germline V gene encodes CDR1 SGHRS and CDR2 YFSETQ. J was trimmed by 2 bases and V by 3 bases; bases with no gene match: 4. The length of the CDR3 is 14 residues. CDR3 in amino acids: CASSSGDRPYEQYF. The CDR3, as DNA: TGCGCCAGCAGCTCGGGGGACAGGCCCTACGAGCAGTACTTC.

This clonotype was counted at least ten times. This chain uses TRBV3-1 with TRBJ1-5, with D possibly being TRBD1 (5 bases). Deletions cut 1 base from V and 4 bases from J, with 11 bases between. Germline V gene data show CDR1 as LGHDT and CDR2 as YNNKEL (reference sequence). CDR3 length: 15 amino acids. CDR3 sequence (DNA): TGTGCCAGCAGCCAAGGTGACAGTCGTAATCAGCCCCAGCATTTT. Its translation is CASSQGDSRNQPQHF.

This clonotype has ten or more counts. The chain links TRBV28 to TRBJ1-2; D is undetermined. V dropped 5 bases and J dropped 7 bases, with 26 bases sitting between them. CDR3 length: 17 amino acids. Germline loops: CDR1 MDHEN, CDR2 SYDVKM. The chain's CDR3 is CASSPGAVPKSLFGYTF. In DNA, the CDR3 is TGTGCCAGCAGTCCAGGAGCCGTCCCGAAATCTTTGTTTGGCTACACCTTC.

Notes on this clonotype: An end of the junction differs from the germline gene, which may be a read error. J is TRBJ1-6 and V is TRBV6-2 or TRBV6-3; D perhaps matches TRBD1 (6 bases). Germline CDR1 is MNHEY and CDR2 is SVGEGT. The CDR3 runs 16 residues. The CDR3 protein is CASGWTVRNYNSPIHF. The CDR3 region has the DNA TGTGCCAGCGGGTGGACAGTTCGTAACTATAATTCACCCATCCACTTT.

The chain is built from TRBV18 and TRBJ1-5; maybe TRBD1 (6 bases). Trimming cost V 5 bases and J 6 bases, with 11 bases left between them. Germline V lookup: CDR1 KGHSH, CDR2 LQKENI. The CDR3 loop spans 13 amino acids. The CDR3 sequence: CASSEKQGQPQHF. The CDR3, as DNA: TGTGCCAGCTCAGAAAAACAGGGTCAGCCCCAGCATTTT.

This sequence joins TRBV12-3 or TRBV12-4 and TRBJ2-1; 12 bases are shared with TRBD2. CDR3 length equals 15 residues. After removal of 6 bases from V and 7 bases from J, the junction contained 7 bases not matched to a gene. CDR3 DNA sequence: TGTGCCAGCAGCTCTAGCGGGAGGGGGCATAATGAGCAGTTCTTC. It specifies CASSSSGRGHNEQFF.